Each of the 17 T cell receptor beta chains below was sequenced from the same sample in a study of neurological immune-mediated disorders. Each CDR3 protein gets one entry after TCRdb re-called the 5' RACE reads with MiXCR. The data contain tens of thousands of distinct CDR3 sequences, about a tenth of them seen just once; the ten biggest clones take up more than 1.5%. Sample: PBMCs. The receptor set was obtained from a man aged 35-49 years in good health.

This clonotype showed up many times. The chain has TRBV28 and TRBJ1-5; unclear D gene. Trimming took off 7 bases at V and 4 bases at J, with 14 bases between the two ends. Germline assignment: CDR1 MDHEN and CDR2 SYDVKM. The length of the CDR3 is 14 residues. The CDR3 DNA reads TGTGCCAGCAATCCCGACAAACCAAATCAGCCCCAGCATTTT. Translated, it gives CASNPDKPNQPQHF.

V and J are TRBV11-2 and TRBJ1-1; D is undetermined. Trimming took 1 base from V and 1 from J, leaving 16 bases between them. CDR3 length: 17 amino acids. The germline V gene encodes CDR1 SGHAT and CDR2 FQNNGV. For the CDR3, the DNA is TGTGCCAGCAGCTTAGTAAGGGCTCGTCCGGGGAACACTGAAGCTTTCTTT. It codes for CASSLVRARPGNTEAFF.

In its sample, this clonotype was seen a few times. The V and J genes are TRBV6-5 and TRBJ2-7; D is undetermined. Between the trimmed V and J ends, which lost 2 bases and 6 bases, there was a span of 14 bases. This CDR3 spans 14 amino acids. Germline V gene lookup returns CDR1 MNHEY and CDR2 SVGAGI. DNA of the CDR3: TGTGCCAGCAGTTACGGTATAAGTCTGGGCGAGCAGTACTTC. Its protein is CASSYGISLGEQYF.

This clonotype has at least ten counts. The chain has TRBV5-8 and TRBJ1-5, with a weak D call TRBD1 (5 bases). The ends were cut back, 3 bases at V and 1 base at J, with 20 bases in the middle. Germline loops: CDR1 SGHTS, CDR2 YDEGEE. CDR3 length equals 18 residues. CDR3 sequence: CASSWDGMWPPSNQPQHF. For the CDR3, the DNA is TGTGCCAGCAGCTGGGACGGGATGTGGCCCCCAAGCAATCAGCCCCAGCATTTT.

About this clonotype: The conserved closing phenylalanine or tryptophan is absent in this CDR3, likely reflecting a read error. The rearrangement joins TRBV5-1 to TRBJ2-7; D tentatively reads TRBD1 or TRBD2 (5 bases each). Germline V gene lookup returns CDR1 SGHRS and CDR2 YFSETQ. This CDR3 has 17 residues. The V end was cut by 1 base, the J end by 5 bases, with 22 bases between. The DNA of the CDR3 is TGCGCCAGCAGCTTGATAATCGCTGAGGGGATTCTCCACGAGCAGTACTTA. It encodes CASSLIIAEGILHEQYL.

This clonotype was observed at least ten times. The chain is built from TRBV20-1 and TRBJ2-3; D perhaps matches TRBD2 (6 bases). Looked up from germline, CDR1 is DFQATT and CDR2 is SNEGSKA (reference sequence). V was clipped by 0 bases and J by 0 bases, with 7 bases between them. The CDR3 contains 14 residues. CDR3 sequence reads: CSAREEGSTDTQYF. The CDR3 region has the DNA TGCAGTGCTAGAGAGGAGGGGAGCACAGATACGCAGTATTTT.

This clonotype was observed at least ten times. This chain connects TRBV9 to TRBJ2-2; 7 bases align to TRBD2. V shed 6 bases, J shed 5 bases, and the junction held 16 bases outside the gene matches. Germline CDR1 is SGDLS and CDR2 is YYNGEE. The CDR3 has 17 amino acids. DNA of the CDR3: TGTGCCAGCAACGGGGAAGGGACTTGGGGGGGAACCGGGGAGCTGTTTTTT. It specifies CASNGEGTWGGTGELFF. The entire variable domain, with the rest obtained from reference TRBV9 and TRBJ2-2, is as follows: DSGVTQTPKHLITATGQRVTLRCSPRSGDLSVYWYQQSLDQGLQFLIQYYNGEERAKGNILERFSAQQFPDLHSELNLSSLELGDSALYFCASNGEGTWGGTGELFFGEGSRLTVL.

At least ten counts were recorded for this clonotype. V and J are TRBV28 and TRBJ2-2, with D unclear. Germline V gene lookup returns CDR1 MDHEN and CDR2 SYDVKM. Deletions cut 8 bases from V and 5 bases from J, with 6 bases between. The CDR3 has 11 amino acids. The CDR3: CASAATGELFF. The CDR3, as DNA: TGTGCCAGCGCCGCTACCGGGGAGCTGTTTTTT.

This clonotype was seen repeatedly, ten times or more. The rearrangement uses TRBV5-1 and TRBJ2-3; maybe TRBD1 (6 bases). Trimming pared 0 bases from V and 6 bases from J, leaving 14 bases between. The V gene's germline CDR1 is SGHRS and CDR2 YFSETQ. This CDR3 is 15 amino acids long. Here the CDR3 reads CASSLADSSRDTQYF. The CDR3 nucleotides read TGCGCCAGCAGCTTGGCGGACAGCTCGAGGGATACGCAGTATTTT. The whole variable domain, remainder taken from reference TRBV5-1 and TRBJ2-3, is KAGVTQTPRYLIKTRGQQVTLSCSPISGHRSVSWYQQTPGQGLQFLFEYFSETQRNKGNFPGRFSGRQFSNSRSEMNVSTLELGDSALYLCASSLADSSRDTQYFGPGTRLTVL.

This clonotype came up many times. The J gene is TRBJ2-7, the V gene TRBV7-8; tentatively, D is TRBD2 (6 bases). V lost 1 base to trimming and J lost 6 bases, with 7 bases between them. The germline gives CDR1 SGHVS, CDR2 FQNEAQ. This CDR3 is built from 12 residues. The DNA for the CDR3 is TGTGCCAGCAGCTTAGGCGGGGTCGAGCAGTACTTC. This encodes CASSLGGVEQYF.

This clonotype was found many times. V and J are TRBV29-1 and TRBJ2-3; D is unclear. Germline-derived CDR1 and CDR2 are SQVTM and ANQGSEA. Trimming took 4 bases from V and 4 from J, leaving 6 bases between them. The CDR3 is 11 residues long. The DNA for the CDR3 is TGCAGCGTTGTTAAGGCAGATACGCAGTATTTT. It encodes CSVVKADTQYF.

Ten or more counts support this clonotype. This rearrangement joins TRBV2 to TRBJ2-3; 11 bases fit TRBD2. V shed 7 bases and J 3 bases; nucleotides not matched to a gene: 3. Per the germline V gene, CDR1 is SNHLY and CDR2 is FYNNEI. This CDR3 has 14 amino acids. CDR3 nucleotide sequence: TGTGCCAGCATTAGCGGGAGGGCAACAGATACGCAGTATTTT. This codes for CASISGRATDTQYF.

This clonotype appeared many times. The chain employs TRBV18 and TRBJ1-4; 8 positions agree with TRBD1. The CDR3 runs to 15 residues. The germline V gene has CDR1 KGHSH and CDR2 LQKENI. V lost 3 bases to trimming and J lost 4 bases; unmatched junction nucleotides: 4. The CDR3 sequence: CASSPPGQDNEKLFF. The CDR3 bases are TGTGCCAGCTCACCGCCGGGACAGGATAATGAAAAACTGTTTTTT.

This clonotype came up a few times. V usage is TRBV19 and J usage is TRBJ1-5; D uncertain. CDR1 and CDR2 (germline): LNHDA, SQIVND (reference sequence). The CDR3 consists of 13 residues. The V end was cut by 2 bases, the J end by 4 bases, with 6 bases between. The CDR3 is CASSIIGNQPQHF. CDR3 bases: TGTGCCAGTAGTATAATCGGAAATCAGCCCCAGCATTTT.

This clonotype came up many times. The chain has TRBV10-3 and TRBJ2-5, with D perhaps TRBD1 or TRBD2 (6 bases each). This CDR3 comprises 14 residues. V was pared by 7 bases and J by 1 base, with 13 bases between. Germline V gene data show CDR1 as ENHRY and CDR2 as SYGVKD. In DNA form, the CDR3 reads TGTGCCATCAAAGGCCGGGGGCCCCAAGAGACCCAGTACTTC. Its protein is CAIKGRGPQETQYF.

There are many counts of this clonotype. V gene TRBV20-1 combines with J gene TRBJ2-5, with a tentative D call TRBD2 (5 bases). The CDR3 consists of 10 residues. Per germline, CDR1 DFQATT and CDR2 SNEGSKA (reference sequence). The V and J ends lost 6 bases and 3 bases respectively, with 5 bases between them. CDR3 loop: CSAGEETQYF. CDR3 nucleotides: TGCAGTGCCGGGGAAGAGACCCAGTACTTC.

The chain joins TRBV27 to TRBJ2-3; 14 nucleotides agree with TRBD2. The J segment lost 7 bases and the V segment lost 3 bases, leaving 6 bases of the junction unmatched. This CDR3 region has 16 residues. The germline gives CDR1 MNHEY, CDR2 SMNVEV (reference sequence). CDR3 nucleotide sequence: TGTGCCAGCAGTTTGGAGACTAGCGGGGGGGCGAATACGCAGTATTTT. Translating gives CASSLETSGGANTQYF.